What follows describes a single TCR beta chain. CDR1 and CDR2 (germline): SGHVS, FQNEAQ. The CDR3 has 14 residues. V lost 5 bases and J lost 3; bases outside the gene matches: 6. This specimen belongs to a study of control samples from healthy donors and cancer patients. TCRdb's table, derived via immunoSEQ multiplex PCR, lists solely in-frame clones and lacks some. The data contain 130,000 to 150,000 clones, around 90% of them singletons. Sequencing was performed on blood. The receptor's source is a young man in good health. The gene calls are TRBV7-8 and TRBJ2-5, with TRBD1 matching over 7 bases. CDR3 region: CASSQGQIEETQYF. CDR3 sequence (DNA): TGTGCCAGCAGCCAGGGACAGATAGAAGAGACCCAGTACTTC.